This T cell receptor (beta chain) was obtained from a study of control samples from healthy donors and cancer patients. V lost 3 bases and J 8 bases, leaving 13 bases between the germline ends. The CDR3 contains 13 residues. CDR1 SEHNR and CDR2 FQNEAQ come from the germline V gene (reference sequence). This clone was observed a few times. Assay: immunoSEQ multiplex PCR; the TCRdb copy retains only in-frame clones and omits some. The sample consists of 150,000 to 200,000 clones, 90% to 95% of them appearing once. The sequenced material came from blood. The receptor comes from a woman between 25 and 40 years old in good health. The chain uses TRBV7-9 and TRBJ1-2; D perhaps matches TRBD1 (6 bases). CDR3 sequence: CASSFPGEVGYTF. CDR3 sequence (DNA): TGTGCCAGCAGCTTCCCAGGGGAAGTAGGCTACACCTTC.